Listed below are T cell receptor beta chains from one sample, sequenced in a study of post-analysis software for immune sequencing data. TCRdb itself ran the PCR reads through MiXCR, one entry per CDR3 protein. Of approximately 730,000 distinct CDR3 sequences listed, 35% to 55% are singletons. Sequenced: blood. The source is a girl aged 5-17 years with multiple sclerosis. The CDR3 runs from the conserved cysteine through the conserved F or W. The order of the fields is J gene, clone size, V gene, D gene, CDR3 protein, CDR3 DNA. A D gene is named only where the DNA matches it firmly. Expanded clones are given a class, and other clones once, few, many or no size at all.

j_call: TRBJ2-1; clone_size: NA; v_call: TRBV7-8; d_call: TRBD2; cdr3_aa: CASSLGGGLTGHNEQFF; cdr3_nt: TGTGCCAGCAGCTTAGGGGGGGGACTAACGGGCCACAATGAGCAGTTCTTC
j_call: TRBJ2-3; clone_size: NA; v_call: TRBV6-5; d_call: NA; cdr3_aa: CASSYSSGQGPAKDTQYF; cdr3_nt: TGTGCCAGCAGTTACTCGAGCGGGCAGGGTCCCGCAAAGGATACGCAGTATTTT
j_call: TRBJ2-7; clone_size: few; v_call: TRBV12-3/TRBV12-4; d_call: NA; cdr3_aa: CASGQGGHEQYF; cdr3_nt: TGTGCCAGTGGGCAGGGTGGCCACGAGCAGTACTTC
j_call: TRBJ2-7; clone_size: NA; v_call: TRBV5-1; d_call: TRBD2; cdr3_aa: CASSLALQRDGTYEQYF; cdr3_nt: TGCGCCAGCAGCTTGGCCCTGCAGCGGGACGGGACCTACGAGCAGTACTTC
j_call: TRBJ2-1; clone_size: few; v_call: TRBV28; d_call: NA; cdr3_aa: CASSWSGRALEQFF; cdr3_nt: TGTGCCAGCAGTTGGTCTGGGCGGGCACTTGAGCAGTTCTTC
j_call: TRBJ2-5; clone_size: few; v_call: TRBV6-5; d_call: NA; cdr3_aa: CASNRGSGETQYF; cdr3_nt: TGTGCCAGCAATCGGGGGAGTGGAGAGACCCAGTACTTC
j_call: TRBJ1-2; clone_size: NA; v_call: TRBV6-5; d_call: TRBD1; cdr3_aa: CASSYRTGSSGYTF; cdr3_nt: TGTGCCAGCAGTTACAGGACAGGCTCCTCTGGCTACACCTTC
j_call: TRBJ1-2; clone_size: NA; v_call: TRBV3-1; d_call: NA; cdr3_aa: CASSQGEYGYTF; cdr3_nt: TGTGCCAGCAGCCAAGGAGAATATGGCTACACCTTC
j_call: TRBJ1-1; clone_size: NA; v_call: TRBV27; d_call: NA; cdr3_aa: CASRYQVGTEAFF; cdr3_nt: TGTGCCAGCAGGTATCAGGTCGGGACTGAAGCTTTCTTT
j_call: TRBJ1-5; clone_size: NA; v_call: TRBV9; d_call: NA; cdr3_aa: CASSVGARDQPQHF; cdr3_nt: TGTGCCAGCAGCGTAGGTGCTCGGGATCAGCCCCAGCATTTT
j_call: TRBJ1-6; clone_size: NA; v_call: TRBV20-1; d_call: NA; cdr3_aa: CSASDSFDSPLHF; cdr3_nt: TGCAGTGCTAGTGATTCTTTCGATTCACCCCTCCACTTT
j_call: TRBJ1-1; clone_size: NA; v_call: TRBV27; d_call: NA; cdr3_aa: CASSLDWFTEAFF; cdr3_nt: TGTGCCAGCAGTTTAGACTGGTTCACTGAAGCTTTCTTT
j_call: TRBJ2-1; clone_size: NA; v_call: TRBV11-2; d_call: NA; cdr3_aa: CASSLGLFYEQFF; cdr3_nt: TGTGCCAGCAGCTTAGGACTCTTCTATGAGCAGTTCTTC
j_call: TRBJ2-5; clone_size: few; v_call: TRBV24-1; d_call: TRBD1; cdr3_aa: CATSDRDRWETQYF; cdr3_nt: TGTGCCACCAGTGATAGGGACAGGTGGGAGACCCAGTACTTC
j_call: TRBJ2-5; clone_size: NA; v_call: TRBV7-6; d_call: NA; cdr3_aa: CASSRGTDGETQYF; cdr3_nt: TGTGCCAGCAGTAGGGGGACCGACGGAGAGACCCAGTACTTC
j_call: TRBJ2-5; clone_size: NA; v_call: TRBV28; d_call: TRBD2; cdr3_aa: CASSSERGRETQYF; cdr3_nt: TGTGCCAGCAGTTCCGAGCGGGGAAGGGAGACCCAGTACTTC
j_call: TRBJ2-1; clone_size: NA; v_call: TRBV28; d_call: NA; cdr3_aa: CASTWGREQFF; cdr3_nt: TGTGCCAGCACTTGGGGTCGGGAGCAGTTCTTC
j_call: TRBJ2-5; clone_size: few; v_call: TRBV24-1; d_call: NA; cdr3_aa: CATSDSYTIQETQYF; cdr3_nt: TGTGCCACCAGTGATTCCTATACCATCCAAGAGACCCAGTACTTC
j_call: TRBJ1-1; clone_size: NA; v_call: TRBV9; d_call: TRBD1; cdr3_aa: CASSVARGPDEAFF; cdr3_nt: TGTGCCAGCAGCGTAGCAAGGGGGCCGGATGAAGCTTTCTTT
j_call: TRBJ2-7; clone_size: NA; v_call: TRBV20-1; d_call: TRBD2; cdr3_aa: CSARDWTSVTYEQYF; cdr3_nt: TGCAGTGCTAGAGATTGGACTAGCGTAACCTACGAGCAGTACTTC
j_call: TRBJ2-1; clone_size: NA; v_call: TRBV4-3; d_call: NA; cdr3_aa: CASSQGAGLYNEQFF; cdr3_nt: TGCGCCAGCAGCCAAGGTGCGGGCTTATACAATGAGCAGTTCTTC
j_call: TRBJ2-1; clone_size: NA; v_call: TRBV29-1; d_call: TRBD2; cdr3_aa: CSVLIKTSGLTHNEQFF; cdr3_nt: TGCAGCGTTCTCATTAAGACTAGCGGACTAACCCACAATGAGCAGTTCTTC
j_call: TRBJ1-4; clone_size: NA; v_call: TRBV7-9; d_call: NA; cdr3_aa: CASSLGGDEKLFF; cdr3_nt: TGTGCCAGCAGCTTAGGAGGGGATGAAAAACTGTTTTTT
j_call: TRBJ2-7; clone_size: NA; v_call: TRBV13; d_call: TRBD2; cdr3_aa: CASSTTSAYYEQYF; cdr3_nt: TGTGCCAGCAGCACCACTAGCGCGTACTACGAGCAGTACTTC
j_call: TRBJ2-7; clone_size: NA; v_call: TRBV20-1; d_call: TRBD2; cdr3_aa: CSAKAGGTYEQYF; cdr3_nt: TGCAGTGCCAAAGCGGGAGGGACCTACGAGCAGTACTTC
j_call: TRBJ2-3; clone_size: NA; v_call: TRBV20-1; d_call: NA; cdr3_aa: CRALEADTQYF; cdr3_nt: TGCAGGGCCCTGGAGGCGGATACGCAGTATTTT
j_call: TRBJ2-3; clone_size: NA; v_call: TRBV7-2; d_call: NA; cdr3_aa: CASSLDGTLDTQYF; cdr3_nt: TGTGCCAGCAGCTTAGACGGGACTTTAGATACGCAGTATTTT
j_call: TRBJ2-1; clone_size: NA; v_call: TRBV7-9; d_call: NA; cdr3_aa: CASSPPGVLFGEQFF; cdr3_nt: TGTGCCAGCAGCCCTCCGGGAGTGTTATTCGGTGAGCAGTTCTTC
j_call: TRBJ2-3; clone_size: few; v_call: TRBV24-1; d_call: NA; cdr3_aa: CATSDSIGRNTDTQYF; cdr3_nt: TGTGCCACCAGTGATTCTATAGGGCGCAACACAGATACGCAGTATTTT
j_call: TRBJ2-1; clone_size: few; v_call: TRBV6-6; d_call: NA; cdr3_aa: CASRRNEQFF; cdr3_nt: TGTGCCAGCAGACGAAATGAGCAGTTCTTC
j_call: TRBJ2-4; clone_size: few; v_call: TRBV20-1; d_call: NA; cdr3_aa: CSARPLAELAKNIQYF; cdr3_nt: TGCAGTGCTAGACCCTTAGCGGAACTAGCCAAAAACATTCAGTACTTC
j_call: TRBJ2-2; clone_size: few; v_call: TRBV24-1; d_call: NA; cdr3_aa: CATSDYRANTGELFF; cdr3_nt: TGTGCCACCAGTGATTACCGGGCGAACACCGGGGAGCTGTTTTTT
j_call: TRBJ2-3; clone_size: NA; v_call: TRBV20-1; d_call: TRBD2; cdr3_aa: CSADGTSGMGEDTQYF; cdr3_nt: TGCAGTGCCGATGGGACTAGCGGGATGGGGGAAGATACGCAGTATTTT
j_call: TRBJ1-1; clone_size: NA; v_call: TRBV6-6; d_call: NA; cdr3_aa: CASSDPGVTGRTEAFF; cdr3_nt: TGTGCCAGCAGTGATCCTGGGGTGACTGGGCGGACTGAAGCTTTCTTT
j_call: TRBJ2-1; clone_size: NA; v_call: TRBV9; d_call: TRBD2; cdr3_aa: CASSPSGLAGYVDEQFF; cdr3_nt: TGCGCCAGCAGCCCTTCGGGACTAGCGGGATATGTCGATGAGCAGTTCTTC
j_call: TRBJ2-7; clone_size: once; v_call: TRBV11-3; d_call: NA; cdr3_aa: CASSARDKSYEQYF; cdr3_nt: TGTGCCAGCAGCGCCCGGGACAAGTCCTACGAGCAGTACTTC
j_call: TRBJ2-5; clone_size: NA; v_call: TRBV10-2; d_call: TRBD1; cdr3_aa: CASSDRAFPRETQYF; cdr3_nt: TGCGCCAGCTCCGACAGGGCCTTTCCAAGAGAGACCCAGTACTTC
j_call: TRBJ1-1; clone_size: NA; v_call: TRBV28; d_call: TRBD1; cdr3_aa: CASSFPAGQLSTEAFF; cdr3_nt: TGTGCCAGCAGTTTCCCCGCGGGACAGTTGAGCACTGAAGCTTTCTTT
j_call: TRBJ2-3; clone_size: NA; v_call: TRBV5-1; d_call: TRBD2; cdr3_aa: CASSPGLAGGTSTDTQYF; cdr3_nt: TGCGCCAGCAGCCCGGGACTAGCGGGAGGAACTAGCACAGATACGCAGTATTTT
j_call: TRBJ1-5; clone_size: NA; v_call: TRBV28; d_call: NA; cdr3_aa: CASSFGDRPTNQPQHF; cdr3_nt: TGTGCCAGCAGTTTTGGAGACAGGCCTACCAATCAGCCCCAGCATTTT
j_call: TRBJ2-7; clone_size: NA; v_call: TRBV3-1; d_call: NA; cdr3_aa: CASSHFTATYEQYF; cdr3_nt: TGTGCCAGCAGCCATTTTACAGCTACCTACGAGCAGTACTTC
j_call: TRBJ2-3; clone_size: few; v_call: TRBV11-2; d_call: TRBD1; cdr3_aa: CASSLKTGNAQYF; cdr3_nt: TGTGCCAGCAGCTTAAAGACAGGGAATGCGCAGTATTTT
j_call: TRBJ1-5; clone_size: few; v_call: TRBV15; d_call: NA; cdr3_aa: CATSRARQDNQPQHF; cdr3_nt: TGTGCCACCAGCAGAGCTCGGCAGGACAATCAGCCCCAGCATTTT
j_call: TRBJ1-5; clone_size: few; v_call: TRBV20-1; d_call: NA; cdr3_aa: CSARVGGNQPQHF; cdr3_nt: TGCAGTGCTAGAGTCGGGGGCAATCAGCCCCAGCATTTT
j_call: TRBJ2-3; clone_size: many; v_call: TRBV7-3; d_call: TRBD2; cdr3_aa: CASSLGTNTDTQYF; cdr3_nt: TGTGCCAGCAGCTTAGGGACTAACACAGATACGCAGTATTTT
j_call: TRBJ2-1; clone_size: NA; v_call: TRBV7-6; d_call: TRBD2; cdr3_aa: CASSLEGREINEQFF; cdr3_nt: TGTGCCAGCAGCTTAGAGGGGCGGGAGATCAATGAGCAGTTCTTC
j_call: TRBJ2-3; clone_size: NA; v_call: TRBV6-2/TRBV6-3; d_call: TRBD2; cdr3_aa: CASPRGTSGCPRPDTQYF; cdr3_nt: TGTGCCAGCCCCAGAGGGACTAGCGGGTGTCCCCGGCCAGATACGCAGTATTTT
j_call: TRBJ2-5; clone_size: few; v_call: TRBV4-1; d_call: NA; cdr3_aa: CASSQERGADRQETQYF; cdr3_nt: TGCGCCAGCAGCCAAGAACGGGGAGCGGACAGACAAGAGACCCAGTACTTC
j_call: TRBJ2-1; clone_size: NA; v_call: TRBV5-1; d_call: NA; cdr3_aa: CASSLRQGGGNEQFF; cdr3_nt: TGCGCCAGCAGCCTACGACAGGGCGGGGGCAATGAGCAGTTCTTC
j_call: TRBJ2-3; clone_size: few; v_call: TRBV9; d_call: TRBD2; cdr3_aa: CASSPRLAGATDTQYF; cdr3_nt: TGTGCCAGCAGCCCCCGACTAGCGGGAGCAACAGATACGCAGTATTTT
j_call: TRBJ2-7; clone_size: few; v_call: TRBV2; d_call: NA; cdr3_aa: CATSSLYEQYF; cdr3_nt: TGTGCCACCAGTTCACTCTACGAGCAGTACTTC
j_call: TRBJ2-6; clone_size: many; v_call: TRBV20-1; d_call: NA; cdr3_aa: CSARDLFGRQAGANVLTF; cdr3_nt: TGCAGTGCTAGAGATTTATTCGGACGGCAAGCTGGGGCCAACGTCCTGACTTTC
j_call: TRBJ2-1; clone_size: few; v_call: TRBV29-1; d_call: NA; cdr3_aa: CSDGRANEQFF; cdr3_nt: TGCAGCGATGGACGCGCCAATGAGCAGTTCTTC
j_call: TRBJ1-2; clone_size: once; v_call: TRBV5-5; d_call: NA; cdr3_aa: CASGVSYGYTF; cdr3_nt: TGTGCCAGCGGGGTGAGCTATGGCTACACCTTC